The clone carrying this T cell receptor beta chain showed up just a few times. This sample is part of a study of T-cell memory formation after mild COVID-19. J gave up 0 bases and V 4 bases, and 6 bases lay outside the gene matches. This CDR3 has 16 amino acids. Germline-derived CDR1 and CDR2 are SGHRS and YFSETQ. TCRdb processed the 5' RACE reads anew with MiXCR; each CDR3 protein has one entry. The sample holds some 350,000 distinct CDR3 sequences, 10% to 15% seen once. The source material was PBMCs or a T cell subset sorted from them (not recorded which). The receptor was derived from a young man who had mild COVID-19 (a few samples of this study predate the infection). Cell type and time point are not known. The rearrangement links TRBV5-1 to TRBJ2-4, with TRBD1 identical over 8 bases. In DNA, the CDR3 is TGCGCCAGCAGCGACAGGGGATCGCTAGCCAAAAACATTCAGTACTTC. As protein: CASSDRGSLAKNIQYF.